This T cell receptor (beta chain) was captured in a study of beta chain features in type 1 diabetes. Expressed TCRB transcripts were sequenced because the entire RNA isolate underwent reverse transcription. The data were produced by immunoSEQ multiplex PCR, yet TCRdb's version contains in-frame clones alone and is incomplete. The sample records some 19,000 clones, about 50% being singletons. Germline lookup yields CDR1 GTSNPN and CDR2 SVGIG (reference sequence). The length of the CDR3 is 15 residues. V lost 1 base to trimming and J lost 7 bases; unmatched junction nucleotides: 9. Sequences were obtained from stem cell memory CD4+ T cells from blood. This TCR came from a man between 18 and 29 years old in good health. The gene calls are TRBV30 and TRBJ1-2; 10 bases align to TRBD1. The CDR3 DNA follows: TGTGCCTGGAGTGATGTGACAGGGGGCTTCGGTGGCTACACCTTC. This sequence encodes CAWSDVTGGFGGYTF. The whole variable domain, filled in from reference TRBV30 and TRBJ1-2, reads SQTIHQWPATLVQPVGSPLSLECTVEGTSNPNLYWYRQAAGRGLQLLFYSVGIGQISSEVPQNLSASRPQDRQFILSSKKLLLSDSGFYLCAWSDVTGGFGGYTFGSGTRLTVV.